This T cell receptor (beta chain) was identified during a study of graft-versus-host responses after intestinal transplantation. Study overall: Multivisceral, liver-intestinal, or isolated intestinal transplants were received by the recipients.

V lost 5 bases and J lost 3, with 20 bases in between. This CDR3 spans 18 amino acids. CDR1 is MDHEN and CDR2 is SYDVKM in the germline V gene. A note on this clone: Its antigen is unidentified.

Profiled with immunoSEQ multiplex PCR; TCRdb holds only in-frame clones, not every one. The table lists some 110,000 clones, roughly 93% of them singletons. This TCR came from a human donor who was the organ donor for an intestinal transplant. Sequencing used unstimulated CD8+ T cells sorted from spleen or lymph node cells, obtained before transplant. The chain joins TRBV28 to TRBJ2-6, with D possibly TRBD1 on 6 matching bases. The CDR3 protein is CASSPTVRQGSGANVLTF. The CDR3 DNA reads as TGTGCCAGCAGTCCCACCGTAAGGCAGGGGAGTGGGGCCAACGTCCTGACTTTC.